The T cell receptor beta chain under discussion was sequenced for a study of control samples from healthy donors and cancer patients. The CDR3 totals 15 residues. V was pared by 6 bases and J by 0 bases, with 11 bases between. Germline-derived CDR1 and CDR2 are LGHDT and YNNKEL (reference sequence). The repertoire was sequenced with immunoSEQ multiplex PCR; TCRdb's copy has only in-frame clones and lacks some. The sample gives some 200,000 clones, roughly 94% of which show up once; about 1.4% is in the top ten. The receptor's source is a man aged 45-65 years in good health. V and J are TRBV3-1 (or the pseudogene TRBV3-2) and TRBJ2-2; possibly TRBD1 for D (6 bases). The specimen sequenced was blood. The CDR3 protein is CASSYRAANTGELFF. The CDR3 region has the DNA TGTGCCAGCAGTTACAGGGCCGCGAACACCGGGGAGCTGTTTTTT.